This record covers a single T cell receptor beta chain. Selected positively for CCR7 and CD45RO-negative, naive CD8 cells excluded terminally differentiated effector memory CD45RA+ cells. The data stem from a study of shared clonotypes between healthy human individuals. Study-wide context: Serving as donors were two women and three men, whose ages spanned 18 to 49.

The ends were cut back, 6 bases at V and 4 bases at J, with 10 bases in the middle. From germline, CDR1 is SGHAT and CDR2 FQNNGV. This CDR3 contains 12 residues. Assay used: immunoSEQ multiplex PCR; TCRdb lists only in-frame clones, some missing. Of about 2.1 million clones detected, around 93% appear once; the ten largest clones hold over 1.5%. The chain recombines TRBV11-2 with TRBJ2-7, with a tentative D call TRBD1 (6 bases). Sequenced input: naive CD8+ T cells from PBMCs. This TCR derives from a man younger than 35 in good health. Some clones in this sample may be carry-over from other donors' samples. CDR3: CASRTQGYEQYF. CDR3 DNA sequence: TGTGCCAGCAGAACTCAGGGGTACGAGCAGTACTTC.